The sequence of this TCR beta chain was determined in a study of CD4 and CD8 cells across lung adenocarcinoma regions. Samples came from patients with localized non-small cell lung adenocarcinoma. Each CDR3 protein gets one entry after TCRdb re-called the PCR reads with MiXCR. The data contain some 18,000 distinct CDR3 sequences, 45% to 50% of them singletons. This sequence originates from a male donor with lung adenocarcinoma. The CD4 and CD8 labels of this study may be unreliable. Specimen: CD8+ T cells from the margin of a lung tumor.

As DNA, the CDR3 is TGCGCCAGCAGCTTAGAGGGGGCGAGCACCGGGGAGCTGTTTTTT. It specifies CASSLEGASTGELFF. The gene calls are TRBV5-1 and TRBJ2-2; 7 nucleotides agree with TRBD1. This CDR3 is 15 amino acids long. With 2 bases clipped from V and 4 bases from J, the junction kept 5 bases outside the gene matches. Per germline, CDR1 SGHRS and CDR2 YFSETQ.